The 8 T cell receptor beta chains below all came from one sample that was sequenced in a study of T cells in women clearing cervical HPV infection. Some clones are missing from TCRdb's copy, which holds only in-frame ones; the method was immunoSEQ multiplex PCR. The sample's table shows 45,000 to 55,000 clones. The material sequenced was blood buffy coat. Source of these receptors: a woman between 18 and 75 years old with a cervical HPV16 infection that either progressed to CIN3+ or cleared (not recorded which).

Comments on this clone: The sequence runs out 3 residues before the end of the CDR3; the remainder is reconstructed from the germline J gene. This chain uses TRBV6-2 or TRBV6-3 with TRBJ2-7; maybe TRBD2 (7 bases). This CDR3 contains 15 residues. Trimming removed 2 bases at V and 2 bases at J, with 13 bases between. The germline V gene has CDR1 MNHEY and CDR2 SVGEGT. Partial CDR3 DNA: TGTGCCAGCAGTTACGGGGGGGCCCCCACCTACGAG. This encodes CASSYGGAPTYE. The entire CDR3 protein reads CASSYGGAPTYEQYF.

The CDR3 sequence is CASSLELAGGRETQYF. CDR3 bases read: TGTGCCAGCAGCTTAGAACTAGCGGGGGGCAGGGAGACG. The chain carries TRBV7-6 and TRBJ2-3, with 12 bases identical to TRBD2. The CDR3 end is not reached by the read, which stops 3 residues before it; the germline J gene fills it in. CDR3 length equals 16 residues. Germline V gene data show CDR1 as SGHVS and CDR2 as FNYEAQ.

Concerning this clone itself: The read stops 3 residues short of the end of the CDR3; the missing end is completed from the germline J gene. This rearrangement joins TRBV18 to TRBJ1-2, with D maybe TRBD1 (5 bases). This CDR3 is built from 15 residues. Germline CDR1 reads KGHSH; CDR2 reads LQKENI. Trimming removed 2 bases at V and 0 bases at J, with 10 bases between. CDR3 DNA (partial): TGTGCCAGCTCACCAACGACAGAGGCTAACTATGGC. Protein: CASSPTTEANYG. In full, the CDR3 is CASSPTTEANYGYTF.

Concerning this clone: Read coverage stops 3 residues before the CDR3 terminus; the germline J gene supplies the remainder. The chain is built from TRBV20-1 and TRBJ2-1; D might be TRBD2 (7 bases). CDR1 and CDR2 from the germline V gene are DFQATT and SNEGSKA (reference sequence). The CDR3 is 14 residues long. The ends were cut back, 3 bases at V and 4 bases at J, with 13 bases in the middle. This chain's CDR3 is CSASRGGAYNEQFF. CDR3 DNA, as far as it was read: TGCAGTGCTAGTAGGGGGGGGGCTTACAATGAG.

Details on this clone: The read stops 3 residues short of the end of the CDR3; the missing end is completed from the germline J gene. The gene calls are TRBV12-3 or TRBV12-4 and TRBJ1-1; D not certain. Trimming removed 3 bases at V and 5 bases at J, with 13 bases between. The CDR3 has 14 amino acids. Incomplete CDR3 DNA: TGTGCCAGCAGTTTTTTCGGGGAAGAAACTGAA. This gives the protein CASSFFGEETE. The entire CDR3 reads CASSFFGEETEAFF.

A remark on this clone: The sequenced fragment ends 3 residues before the CDR3 boundary, so the rest is inferred from the germline J gene. The chain combines TRBV19 with TRBJ1-5; possible D gene TRBD1, 5 bases. CDR1 and CDR2 (germline): LNHDA, SQIVND (reference sequence). V lost 7 bases and J lost 6, with 16 bases in between. There are 14 residues in the CDR3. The sequenced CDR3 bases are TGTGCCAGTAAGGGGCCGAGGGTAAGTCAGCCC. This sequence encodes CASKGPRVSQP. In full, the CDR3 reads CASKGPRVSQPQHF. Supplemented by reference TRBV19 and TRBJ1-5, the full variable domain reads DGGITQSPKYLFRKEGQNVTLSCEQNLNHDAMYWYRQDPGQGLRLIYYSQIVNDFQKGDIAEGYSVSREKKESFPLTVTSAQKNPTAFYLCASKGPRVSQPQHFGDGTRLSIL.

Concerning this clone itself: With the read ending 3 residues before the CDR3 end, the germline J gene is used to fill in that end. The chain links TRBV10-3 to TRBJ2-3; 7 nucleotides match TRBD1. The V and J ends lost 2 bases and 1 base, in that order; junction bases with no gene match: 6. Germline values: CDR1 ENHRY, CDR2 SYGVKD. The CDR3 spans 16 residues. The CDR3 DNA, read in part, is TGTGCCATCAGTGAGCTGCCAGGGGGTGGCACAGATACG. Its translation is CAISELPGGGTDT. The full CDR3 reads CAISELPGGGTDTQYF.

To note about this clone: The sequence runs out 3 residues before the end of the CDR3; the remainder is reconstructed from the germline J gene. The rearrangement links TRBV14 to TRBJ2-5, with 13 bases lining up with TRBD2. V lost 2 bases, J lost 4 bases, and 4 bases stayed unmatched. Germline CDR1 SGHDN, CDR2 FVKESK. CDR3 size: 16 residues. CDR3 loop: CASSQQRLAGGETQYF. The CDR3 bases that were read are TGTGCCAGCAGCCAACAAAGACTAGCGGGGGGAGAGACC. The full variable domain, in which reference TRBV14 and TRBJ2-5 provide the parts outside the CDR3, is EAGVTQFPSHSVIEKGQTVTLRCDPISGHDNLYWYRRVMGKEIKFLLHFVKESKQDESGMPNNRFLAERTGGTYSTLKVQPAELEDSGVYFCASSQQRLAGGETQYFGPGTRLLVL.